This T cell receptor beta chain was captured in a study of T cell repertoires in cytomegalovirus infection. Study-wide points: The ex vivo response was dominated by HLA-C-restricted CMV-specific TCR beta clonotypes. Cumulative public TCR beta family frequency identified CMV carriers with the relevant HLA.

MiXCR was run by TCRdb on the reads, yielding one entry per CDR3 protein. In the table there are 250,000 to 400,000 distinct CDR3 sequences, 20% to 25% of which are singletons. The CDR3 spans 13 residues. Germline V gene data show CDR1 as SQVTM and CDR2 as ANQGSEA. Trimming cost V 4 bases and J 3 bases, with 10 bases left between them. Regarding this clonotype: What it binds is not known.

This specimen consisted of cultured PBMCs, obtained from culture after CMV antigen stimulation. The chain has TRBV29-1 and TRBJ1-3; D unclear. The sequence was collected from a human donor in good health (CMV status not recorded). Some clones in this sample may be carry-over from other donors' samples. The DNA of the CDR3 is TGCAGCGTTGCAGGTCTGTATGGAAACACCATATATTTT. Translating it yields CSVAGLYGNTIYF.